Sequencing of this T cell receptor beta chain was carried out in a study of shared clonotypes between healthy human individuals. Sequencing was performed with immunoSEQ multiplex PCR; in TCRdb, only in-frame clones are kept and a portion is missing. The sample includes some 1,900,000 clones, approximately 94% of them seen just once. The CDR3 spans 16 residues. Germline V gene lookup returns CDR1 PRHDT and CDR2 FYEKMQ (reference sequence). With 1 base clipped from V and 6 bases from J, the junction kept 6 bases outside the gene matches. Positively selected for CCR7, the CD45RO-negative cells used as naive CD8 cells excluded terminally differentiated effector memory CD45RA+ cells.

The rearrangement links TRBV13 to TRBJ2-7, with 13 bases aligning to TRBD2. This TCR was recovered from a man aged 18 to 30 in good health. Sample: naive CD8+ T cells sorted from blood. CDR3 sequence: CASSLVGLAGEVEQYF. The CDR3, as DNA: TGTGCCAGCAGCTTAGTCGGACTAGCGGGAGAGGTCGAGCAGTACTTC.